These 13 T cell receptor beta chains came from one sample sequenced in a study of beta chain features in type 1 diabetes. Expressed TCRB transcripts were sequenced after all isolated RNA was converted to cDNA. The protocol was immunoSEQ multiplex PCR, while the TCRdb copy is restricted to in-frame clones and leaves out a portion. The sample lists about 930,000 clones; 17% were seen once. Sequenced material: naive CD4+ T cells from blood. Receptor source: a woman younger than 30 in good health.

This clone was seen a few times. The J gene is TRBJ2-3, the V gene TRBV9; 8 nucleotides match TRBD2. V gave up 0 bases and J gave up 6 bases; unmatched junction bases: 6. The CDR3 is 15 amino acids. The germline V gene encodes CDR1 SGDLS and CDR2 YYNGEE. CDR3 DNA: TGTGCCAGCAGCGTAGAAGGGACTAGATTCGATACGCAGTATTTT. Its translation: CASSVEGTRFDTQYF.

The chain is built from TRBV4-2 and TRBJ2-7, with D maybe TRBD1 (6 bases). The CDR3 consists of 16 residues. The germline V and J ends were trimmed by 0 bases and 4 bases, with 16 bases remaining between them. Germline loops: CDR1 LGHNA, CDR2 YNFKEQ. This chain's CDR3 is CASSQESGQGWYEQYF. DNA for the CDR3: TGTGCCAGCAGCCAAGAATCGGGGCAGGGGTGGTACGAGCAGTACTTC.

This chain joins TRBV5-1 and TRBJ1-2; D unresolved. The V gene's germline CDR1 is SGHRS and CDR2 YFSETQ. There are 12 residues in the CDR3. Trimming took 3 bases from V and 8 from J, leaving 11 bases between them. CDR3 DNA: TGCGCCAGCAGCTCCCTCCTGGGCGGCTACACCTTC. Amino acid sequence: CASSSLLGGYTF.

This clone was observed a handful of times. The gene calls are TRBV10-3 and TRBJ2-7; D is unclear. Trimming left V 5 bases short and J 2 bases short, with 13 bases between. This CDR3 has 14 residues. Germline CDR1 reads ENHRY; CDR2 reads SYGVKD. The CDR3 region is CAISQTEGPYEQYF. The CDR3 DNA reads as TGTGCCATCAGTCAAACGGAAGGGCCCTACGAGCAGTACTTC.

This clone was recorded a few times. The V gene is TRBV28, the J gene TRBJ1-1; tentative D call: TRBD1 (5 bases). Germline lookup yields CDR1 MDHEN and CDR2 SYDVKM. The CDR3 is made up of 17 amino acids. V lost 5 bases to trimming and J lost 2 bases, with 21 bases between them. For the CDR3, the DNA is TGTGCCAGCAGTGCCTGGAGGGGTTTTTGGCCAAACACTGAAGCTTTCTTT. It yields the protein CASSAWRGFWPNTEAFF.

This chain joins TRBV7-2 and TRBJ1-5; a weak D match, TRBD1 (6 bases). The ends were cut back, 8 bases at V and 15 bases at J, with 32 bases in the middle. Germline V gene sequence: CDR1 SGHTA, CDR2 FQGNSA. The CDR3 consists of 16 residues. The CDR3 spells CASSLAGGPNALPGHF. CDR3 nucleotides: TGTGCCAGCTCCCTAGCCGGGGGCCCTAACGCCTTGCCCGGGCATTTT.

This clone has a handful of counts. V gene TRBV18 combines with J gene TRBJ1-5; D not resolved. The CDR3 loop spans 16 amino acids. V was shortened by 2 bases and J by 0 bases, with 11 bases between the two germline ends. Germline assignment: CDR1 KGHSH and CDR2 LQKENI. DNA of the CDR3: TGTGCCAGCTCACCAAGAGGTTCGGGTAGCAATCAGCCCCAGCATTTT. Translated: CASSPRGSGSNQPQHF.

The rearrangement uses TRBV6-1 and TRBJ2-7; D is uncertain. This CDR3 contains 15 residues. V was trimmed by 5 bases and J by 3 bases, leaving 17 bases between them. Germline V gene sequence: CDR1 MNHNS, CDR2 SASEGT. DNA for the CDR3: TGTGCCAGCAGTTTTCAGATGGGCCAATTCTACGAGCAGTACTTC. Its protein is CASSFQMGQFYEQYF.

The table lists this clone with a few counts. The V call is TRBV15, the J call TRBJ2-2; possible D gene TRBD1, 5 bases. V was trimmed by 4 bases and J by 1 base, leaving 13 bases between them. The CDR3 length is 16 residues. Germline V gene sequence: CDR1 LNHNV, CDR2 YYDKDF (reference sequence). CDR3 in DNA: TGTGCCACCAGCAAAGCAGGGATTCGGAACACCGGGGAGCTGTTTTTT. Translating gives CATSKAGIRNTGELFF.

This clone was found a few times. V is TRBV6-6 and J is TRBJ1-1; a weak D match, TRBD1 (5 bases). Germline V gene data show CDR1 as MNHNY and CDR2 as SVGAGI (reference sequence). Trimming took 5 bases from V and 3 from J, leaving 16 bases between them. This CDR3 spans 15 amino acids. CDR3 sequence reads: CASSPPGRVDTEAFF. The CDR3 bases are TGTGCCAGCAGTCCTCCCGGCAGGGTGGACACTGAAGCTTTCTTT.

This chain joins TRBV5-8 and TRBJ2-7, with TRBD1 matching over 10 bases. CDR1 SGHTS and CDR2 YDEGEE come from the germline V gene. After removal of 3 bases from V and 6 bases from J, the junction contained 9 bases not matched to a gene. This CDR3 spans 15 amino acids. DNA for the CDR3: TGTGCCAGCAGCTCCCCGGGGACAGGGGCTTCCGAGCAGTACTTC. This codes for CASSSPGTGASEQYF.

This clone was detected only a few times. CDR3 sequence (DNA): TGTGCCAGCCAAAGTATAGCGGGAGTTGGCGCAGATACGCAGTATTTT. The encoded protein is CASQSIAGVGADTQYF. The J gene is TRBJ2-3, the V gene TRBV5-4; 9 nucleotides match TRBD2. Germline CDR1 reads SGHNT; CDR2 reads YYREEE (reference sequence). The CDR3 runs to 16 residues. The V and J ends lost 7 bases and 4 bases, in that order; junction bases with no gene match: 13. Full variable domain (outside the CDR3, taken from reference TRBV5-4 and TRBJ2-3): ETGVTQSPTHLIKTRGQQVTLRCSSQSGHNTVSWYQQALGQGPQFIFQYYREEENGRGNFPPRFSGLQFPNYSSELNVNALELDDSALYLCASQSIAGVGADTQYFGPGTRLTVL.

The CDR3: CASSYGQGPNGYTF. The CDR3 DNA sequence: TGTGCCAGCAGTTACGGACAGGGTCCGAATGGCTACACCTTC. V gene TRBV6-5 combines with J gene TRBJ1-2; 8 bases align to TRBD1. After removal of 2 bases from V and 6 bases from J, the junction contained 5 bases not matched to a gene. The germline V gene has CDR1 MNHEY and CDR2 SVGAGI. The CDR3 consists of 14 residues.